This TCR beta chain was recovered during a study of shared clonotypes between healthy human individuals. Whole-study context: Per-donor plates numbered three CD4 naive, three CD4 memory, two CD8 naive and one CD8 memory. Study-wide results and limits: Clonotypes shared by all four sorted-subset donors had higher generation probabilities than non-shared clonotypes.

Concerning this clone: Antigen unknown.

Sequencing was performed with immunoSEQ multiplex PCR; in TCRdb, only in-frame clones are kept and a portion is missing. Here the sample spans roughly 530,000 clones, 90% to 96% being singletons. Germline assignment: CDR1 SGHDN and CDR2 FVKESK. V was pared by 2 bases and J by 6 bases, with 14 bases between. CDR3 length equals 14 residues. The clonotype originates from a woman aged 30 to 39 in good health. The chain has TRBV14 and TRBJ2-7, with TRBD2 as a possible D gene (6 bases). The specimen sequenced was naive CD4+ T cells sorted from blood. Subset given: CD45RA+ positively selected. In nucleotides, the CDR3 is TGTGCCAGCAGCCAAACACGGGACTGGGGCGAGCAGTACTTC. It specifies CASSQTRDWGEQYF.